This passage covers 22 T cell receptor beta chains from one sample sequenced in a study of patients and donors after allogeneic stem cell transplantation. TCRdb reprocessed the RT-PCR reads with MiXCR, giving one entry per CDR3 protein. The repertoire includes about 160,000 distinct CDR3 sequences, approximately 25% of them detected once, and about 24% sits in the top ten. Sequences were obtained from blood, either unsorted or a sorted T cell fraction (not recorded which). These receptors originate from a human donor who was either an allogeneic HSCT recipient or a stem cell or donor lymphocyte infusion donor (not recorded which). It is not recorded whose cells these are; they may come from a transplant donor.

This clonotype has ten or more counts. The chain carries TRBV20-1 and TRBJ1-1; D unresolved. The CDR3 loop spans 12 amino acids. V was trimmed by 5 bases and J by 1 base, leaving 8 bases between them. Germline values: CDR1 DFQATT, CDR2 SNEGSKA (reference sequence). The CDR3 is CSARRQNTEAFF. The DNA of the CDR3 is TGCAGTGCTCGTCGACAGAACACTGAAGCTTTCTTT.

The CDR3 DNA is TGCGCCAGCAGCTTGGCCGGCACAACCGCCAGTGAAAAACTGTTTTTT. Encoded protein: CASSLAGTTASEKLFF. This chain uses TRBV5-1 with TRBJ1-4; no reliable D call. The V gene's germline CDR1 is SGHRS and CDR2 YFSETQ. V dropped 0 bases and J dropped 7 bases, with 16 bases sitting between them. There are 16 residues in the CDR3.

This sequence joins TRBV7-2 and TRBJ2-1, with 7 nucleotides matching TRBD2. After removal of 5 bases from V and 0 bases from J, the junction contained 10 bases not matched to a gene. Germline CDR1 reads SGHTA; CDR2 reads FQGNSA. The CDR3 contains 17 residues. The CDR3: CASSRWAGDLSYNEQFF. CDR3 nucleotides: TGTGCCAGCAGCCGGTGGGCGGGAGACCTCTCCTACAATGAGCAGTTCTTC.

The chain recombines TRBV29-1 with TRBJ1-2; maybe TRBD1 (5 bases). The CDR3 runs to 15 residues. The V end lost 2 bases, the J end lost 1 base, and 14 bases lay between the germline ends. Germline V lookup: CDR1 SQVTM, CDR2 ANQGSEA. CDR3 sequence reads: CSVESGGKINYGYTF. As DNA, the CDR3 is TGCAGCGTTGAATCGGGGGGGAAGATTAACTATGGCTACACCTTC.

This clonotype was seen only a few times. The chain has TRBV10-3 and TRBJ2-2; D perhaps matches TRBD1 (5 bases). V was clipped by 3 bases and J by 1 base, with 9 bases between them. This CDR3 is 15 amino acids long. Germline lookup yields CDR1 ENHRY and CDR2 SYGVKD. The CDR3 DNA sequence: TGTGCCATCAGTGAAGGGCAGGGGAACACCGGGGAGCTGTTTTTT. It specifies CAISEGQGNTGELFF.

This clonotype appeared a few times. The chain carries TRBV25-1 and TRBJ1-3, with D possibly matching TRBD1 (5 bases). The CDR3 is 16 residues long. CDR1 is MGHDK and CDR2 is SYGVNS in the germline V gene. V dropped 2 bases and J dropped 4 bases, with 15 bases sitting between them. CDR3 in DNA: TGTGCCAGCAGTGAACTTGGACGGGGCTACGGAAACACCATATATTTT. Translation: CASSELGRGYGNTIYF.

At least ten counts were recorded for this clonotype. The chain links TRBV12-3 or TRBV12-4 to TRBJ1-4, with unresolved D. This CDR3 spans 15 amino acids. The V end lost 4 bases, the J end lost 5 bases, and 14 bases lay between the germline ends. The CDR3 reads CASSSGFWVNEKLFF. CDR3 nucleotides: TGTGCCAGCAGTTCCGGGTTTTGGGTAAATGAAAAACTGTTTTTT.

This clonotype was seen a single time. The chain uses TRBV7-2 and TRBJ2-1, with D hard to call. CDR1 is SGHTA, CDR2 FQGNSA, per germline. This CDR3 has 12 residues. Trimming took off 2 bases at V and 10 bases at J, with 9 bases between the two ends. CDR3 amino acids: CASSLLREEQFF. CDR3 coding DNA: TGTGCCAGCAGCTTACTGCGTGAGGAGCAGTTCTTC.

V and J are TRBV29-1 and TRBJ2-2; 16 bases match TRBD2. Germline trimming cut 6 bases from V and 0 bases from J; bases unmatched to any gene: 7. CDR3 size: 18 residues. The germline CDR1 and CDR2 sequences are SQVTM and ANQGSEA. CDR3 protein: CSVLGTSGRAANTGELFF. The CDR3 region has the DNA TGCAGCGTCCTAGGGACTAGCGGGAGGGCGGCGAACACCGGGGAGCTGTTTTTT.

The chain employs TRBV6-2 or TRBV6-3 and TRBJ1-2; D call uncertain. This CDR3 region has 13 residues. With 2 bases removed from V and 8 bases from J, the gap between germline ends came to 12 bases. In germline, CDR1 is MNHEY, CDR2 SVGEGT. CDR3 sequence: CASSYLGRWGYTF. Here the CDR3 DNA reads TGTGCCAGCAGTTACCTCGGACGCTGGGGCTACACCTTC.

This clonotype has a handful of counts. V and J are TRBV10-3 and TRBJ2-5, with 7 nucleotides matching TRBD2. Unmatched junction bases numbered 11, after V lost 4 bases and J lost 0 bases. Germline V gives CDR1 ENHRY, CDR2 SYGVKD. CDR3 length: 17 residues. The CDR3, as DNA: TGTGCCATCAGTGTAAGTCGGGAGGACATCTACCAAGAGACCCAGTACTTC. This translates into CAISVSREDIYQETQYF.

The chain carries TRBV28 and TRBJ2-7; 10 nucleotides align to TRBD1. V lost 6 bases to trimming and J lost 0 bases; unmatched junction nucleotides: 5. Germline V lookup: CDR1 MDHEN, CDR2 SYDVKM. This CDR3 has 15 residues. For the CDR3, the DNA is TGTGCCAGCAGGACAGGGGGCGCCTCCTCCTACGAGCAGTACTTC. Translation gives CASRTGGASSYEQYF.

The chain has TRBV6-5 and TRBJ1-1; 8 nucleotides align to TRBD1. V gave up 5 bases and J gave up 1 base; unmatched junction bases: 9. The V gene's germline CDR1 is MNHEY and CDR2 SVGAGI. This CDR3 is 16 amino acids long. CDR3 DNA sequence: TGTGCCAGCAGTGTTCAGGGGGCGGGGGCGAACACTGAAGCTTTCTTT. Amino acid sequence: CASSVQGAGANTEAFF.

The chain employs TRBV29-1 and TRBJ2-2; D is unclear. Germline V gene lookup returns CDR1 SQVTM and CDR2 ANQGSEA. CDR3 length equals 14 residues. Deletions cut 4 bases from V and 1 base from J, with 10 bases between. For the CDR3, the DNA is TGCAGCGTTGGTAGGGTGGGGAACACCGGGGAGCTGTTTTTT. Encoded protein: CSVGRVGNTGELFF.

This clonotype was seen a few times. The chain recombines TRBV4-3 with TRBJ2-3; 11 positions agree with TRBD2. From germline, CDR1 is LGHNA and CDR2 YSLEER. This CDR3 spans 16 amino acids. With V trimmed by 1 base and J by 0 bases, 0 bases remained unmatched. This CDR3 reads CASSQGTSGSTDTQYF. CDR3 DNA: TGCGCCAGCAGCCAAGGGACTAGCGGGAGCACAGATACGCAGTATTTT.

This clonotype was counted between two and nine times. The DNA of the CDR3 is TGTGCCACCAGTGTTGCACGGGGGGCCCAAGAGACCCAGTACTTC. Its protein is CATSVARGAQETQYF. The V gene is TRBV24-1, the J gene TRBJ2-5; tentative D call: TRBD2 (7 bases). CDR1 and CDR2 (germline): KGHDR, SFDVKD. V lost 5 bases to trimming and J lost 1 base, with 13 bases between them. The CDR3 spans 15 residues.

This clonotype was seen a handful of times. The V call is TRBV29-1, the J call TRBJ2-1; perhaps TRBD2 as D (6 bases). V lost 0 bases, J lost 6 bases, and 21 bases lay in between. The CDR3 runs to 17 residues. The germline CDR1 and CDR2 sequences are SQVTM and ANQGSEA. This CDR3 reads CSVEDEISSDRFNEQFF. CDR3 nucleotides: TGCAGCGTTGAAGACGAAATCTCTAGCGACCGTTTCAATGAGCAGTTCTTC.

This clonotype turned up a few times. J is TRBJ1-5 and V is TRBV5-8, with a weak D call TRBD1 (5 bases). The germline V and J ends were trimmed by 1 base and 7 bases, with 15 bases remaining between them. In germline, CDR1 is SGHTS, CDR2 YDEGEE. The CDR3 has 15 residues. CDR3 in amino acids: CASSLRAIQGQPQHF. CDR3 coding DNA: TGTGCCAGCAGCTTGCGGGCGATCCAGGGCCAGCCCCAGCATTTT.

This clonotype occurred a few times. The rearrangement uses TRBV7-9 and TRBJ1-1, with TRBD1 as a possible D gene (6 bases). CDR3 size: 13 residues. V was pared by 7 bases and J by 5 bases, with 14 bases between. Looked up from germline, CDR1 is SEHNR and CDR2 is FQNEAQ (reference sequence). The CDR3 sequence: CASKGGDRTEAFF. The CDR3 DNA follows: TGTGCCAGCAAGGGGGGAGATCGGACTGAAGCTTTCTTT.

The table lists this clonotype with a few counts. The chain uses TRBV5-1 and TRBJ1-2; no firm D call. This CDR3 comprises 14 residues. V was pared by 4 bases and J by 1 base, with 11 bases between. Germline lookup yields CDR1 SGHRS and CDR2 YFSETQ. This CDR3 reads CASSPSRDNYGYTF. The CDR3 coding sequence is TGCGCCAGCAGCCCCTCGCGGGATAACTATGGCTACACCTTC. Variable domain in full (rest from reference TRBV5-1 and TRBJ1-2): KAGVTQTPRYLIKTRGQQVTLSCSPISGHRSVSWYQQTPGQGLQFLFEYFSETQRNKGNFPGRFSGRQFSNSRSEMNVSTLELGDSALYLCASSPSRDNYGYTFGSGTRLTVV.

This clonotype was picked up a small number of times. This sequence joins TRBV14 and TRBJ1-1; unclear D gene. The CDR3 is made up of 15 amino acids. The germline CDR1 and CDR2 sequences are SGHDN and FVKESK. V dropped 5 bases and J dropped 0 bases, with 13 bases sitting between them. This CDR3 is CASSFHSSLNTEAFF. As DNA, the CDR3 is TGTGCCAGCAGCTTTCATTCCAGCCTGAACACTGAAGCTTTCTTT.

The CDR3 DNA reads as TGTGCCAGCAGTGAATTCGGGCGGGTAAACACCGGGGAGCTGTTTTTT. Protein sequence: CASSEFGRVNTGELFF. This chain connects TRBV6-1 to TRBJ2-2; D is perhaps TRBD2 (5 bases). Trimming took off 2 bases at V and 2 bases at J, with 12 bases between the two ends. This CDR3 is built from 16 residues. From germline, CDR1 is MNHNS and CDR2 SASEGT.